Each of the 3 T cell receptor beta chains below was sequenced from the same sample in a study of shared clonotypes between healthy human individuals. Using immunoSEQ multiplex PCR, the repertoire was profiled, and TCRdb retains in-frame clones only, with some absent. The sample holds millions of clones; less than 95% are singletons and the top ten take roughly 1%. CD45RO-negative cells were positively selected for CCR7, leaving out terminally differentiated effector memory CD45RA+ cells. Sequencing input: naive CD8+ T cells sorted from blood. All receptors come from a man between 18 and 35 years old in good health.

The chain is built from TRBV5-6 and TRBJ2-1; 8 bases align to TRBD2. The CDR3 sequence is 15 residues long. With V trimmed by 2 bases and J by 9 bases, 10 bases remained unmatched. Germline assignment: CDR1 SGHDT and CDR2 YYEEEE. The CDR3 region has the DNA TGTGCCAGCAGCTTTGGTAGCGGGGCGTTGGGTGAGCAGTTCTTC. Amino acid sequence: CASSFGSGALGEQFF.

The V gene is TRBV28, the J gene TRBJ2-5, with 10 bases lining up with TRBD2. V gave up 5 bases and J gave up 4 bases; unmatched junction bases: 7. The CDR3 length is 15 residues. Germline CDR1 and CDR2: MDHEN and SYDVKM. In nucleotides, the CDR3 is TGTGCCAGCAGTAAAGGACTAGCGGTCCCAGAGACCCAGTACTTC. Protein product: CASSKGLAVPETQYF.

CDR3 sequence: CASSQGRGDFSYEQYF. The CDR3 DNA is TGTGCCAGCAGCCAAGGGAGAGGAGACTTCTCCTACGAGCAGTACTTC. The chain joins TRBV14 to TRBJ2-7; D gene uncertain. CDR3 length: 16 amino acids. CDR1 and CDR2 from the germline V gene are SGHDN and FVKESK. V gave up 1 base and J gave up 0 bases, with 13 bases separating them.